Each of the 21 T cell receptor beta chains below was sequenced from the same sample in a study of cytomegalovirus exposure and HLA in healthy donors. With 60 Vbeta and 13 Jbeta primers, the PCR was carried out. The repertoire was sequenced with immunoSEQ multiplex PCR; TCRdb's copy has only in-frame clones and lacks some. This table has 150,000 or so clones, around three quarters appearing once. The sample was PBMCs. The receptors shown here come from a male donor in good health and CMV-seronegative.

This clone showed up just a few times. CDR3 in DNA: TGTGCCAGCAGCCCCCGAGTGGAACTAGCGGGAGTCGCCCAGTACTTC. Translated, it gives CASSPRVELAGVAQYF. The chain recombines TRBV9 with TRBJ2-5; 11 bases line up with TRBD2. Germline-derived CDR1 and CDR2 are SGDLS and YYNGEE. V lost 4 bases, J lost 9 bases, and 14 bases stayed unmatched. The CDR3 is 16 amino acids.

This clone came up a few times. The rearrangement links TRBV7-3 to TRBJ2-5, with TRBD2 matching over 14 bases. The CDR3 has 16 amino acids. V was clipped by 5 bases and J by 5 bases; unmatched bases: 7. Per germline, CDR1 SGHTA and CDR2 FQGTGA. CDR3: CASSLGTSGSRETQYF. The CDR3 nucleotides are TGTGCCAGCAGCCTTGGGACTAGCGGGAGTAGGGAGACCCAGTACTTC.

The V and J genes are TRBV7-8 and TRBJ1-2; D ambiguous. The CDR3 runs 14 residues. V gave up 0 bases and J gave up 0 bases, with 5 bases separating them. The germline V gene has CDR1 SGHVS and CDR2 FQNEAQ. The CDR3 coding sequence is TGTGCCAGCAGCTTAGCTCCGGCTAACTATGGCTACACCTTC. Residues: CASSLAPANYGYTF. The whole variable domain, filled in from reference TRBV7-8 and TRBJ1-2, reads GAGVSQSPRYKVAKRGQDVALRCDPISGHVSLFWYQQALGQGPEFLTYFQNEAQLDKSGLPSDRFFAERPEGSVSTLKIQRTQQEDSAVYLCASSLAPANYGYTFGSGTRLTVV.

The rearrangement uses TRBV6-5 and TRBJ2-3, with 11 nucleotides matching TRBD2. The germline gives CDR1 MNHEY, CDR2 SVGAGI. The CDR3 runs 15 residues. J lost 4 bases, V lost 8 bases, and 8 bases had no gene match. DNA for the CDR3: TGTGCCAGCTGGCCAACTAGCGGGAGTGCAGATACGCAGTATTTT. Protein product: CASWPTSGSADTQYF.

The chain has TRBV6-5 and TRBJ2-7; a weak D match, TRBD1 (6 bases). This CDR3 is 11 amino acids long. Trimming took off 5 bases at V and 5 bases at J, with 7 bases between the two ends. Germline CDR1 reads MNHEY; CDR2 reads SVGAGI. The CDR3 protein is CASSPGDEQYF. CDR3 DNA sequence: TGTGCCAGCAGTCCAGGGGACGAGCAGTACTTC.

The rearrangement uses TRBV2 and TRBJ2-6; 8 bases agree with TRBD1. The CDR3 has 16 amino acids. J was trimmed by 3 bases and V by 9 bases; bases with no gene match: 10. Per the germline V gene, CDR1 is SNHLY and CDR2 is FYNNEI. The DNA of the CDR3 is TGTGCCAGTTCCAAGGACAGGGCTAGTGGGGCCAACGTCCTGACTTTC. This sequence encodes CASSKDRASGANVLTF.

As concerns this clone: At one boundary the junction diverges from the germline segment, which might be a read error. The V gene is TRBV7-7, the J gene TRBJ1-4, with TRBD1 identical over 7 bases. CDR1 SSHAT and CDR2 FNYEAQ come from the germline V gene (reference sequence). This CDR3 has 15 amino acids. For the CDR3, the DNA is TGTGCTAGCAGCTTGGGGACAGCCAATAATGAAAAACTGTTTTTT. Translated: CASSLGTANNEKLFF.

The chain carries TRBV2 and TRBJ1-5; a possible D gene is TRBD1 (5 bases). Germline V gene data show CDR1 as SNHLY and CDR2 as FYNNEI. This CDR3 is built from 15 residues. Trimming removed 1 base from V and 5 bases from J, with 12 bases in between. The CDR3 here is CASSEGRQIYQPQHF. The CDR3 coding sequence is TGTGCCAGCAGTGAAGGTAGACAGATCTATCAGCCCCAGCATTTT.

V and J are TRBV2 and TRBJ2-2; 8 bases map to TRBD2. Germline V lookup: CDR1 SNHLY, CDR2 FYNNEI. This CDR3 spans 14 amino acids. V shed 7 bases, J shed 2 bases, and the junction held 3 bases outside the gene matches. The CDR3 is CASTAGGNTGELFF. In nucleotides, the CDR3 is TGTGCCAGCACGGCGGGGGGTAACACCGGGGAGCTGTTTTTT.

The V and J genes are TRBV11-2 and TRBJ2-2; TRBD2 matches 8 bases. The CDR3 has 17 residues. J was trimmed by 3 bases and V by 0 bases; bases with no gene match: 6. Germline CDR1 is SGHAT and CDR2 is FQNNGV. The CDR3 nucleotides are TGTGCCAGCAGCTTAGAAAGCGGGAGTTATTACACCGGGGAGCTGTTTTTT. This codes for CASSLESGSYYTGELFF.

The DNA for the CDR3 is TGCGCCAGCAGGAACAACAGGGGGGATTCCTACGAGCAGTACTTC. Residues: CASRNNRGDSYEQYF. The gene calls are TRBV5-1 and TRBJ2-7; TRBD1 matches 8 bases. V trimming: 5 bases; J trimming: 1 base; junction bases outside the gene matches: 8. This CDR3 has 15 residues. Germline V gene sequence: CDR1 SGHRS, CDR2 YFSETQ.

This clone was counted between two and nine times. The V call is TRBV28, the J call TRBJ1-4; unclear D gene. The CDR3 is 12 residues long. V dropped 3 bases and J dropped 7 bases, with 6 bases sitting between them. Germline V gene lookup returns CDR1 MDHEN and CDR2 SYDVKM. CDR3 DNA sequence: TGTGCCAGCAGTTTTCTGCGTGAAAAACTGTTTTTT. This codes for CASSFLREKLFF. The full variable domain, in which reference TRBV28 and TRBJ1-4 provide the parts outside the CDR3, is DVKVTQSSRYLVKRTGEKVFLECVQDMDHENMFWYRQDPGLGLRLIYFSYDVKMKEKGDIPEGYSVSREKKERFSLILESASTNQTSMYLCASSFLREKLFFGSGTQLSVL.

In regard to this clone: At one end, the junction sequence differs from germline, possibly due to a read error. This chain connects TRBV7-9 to TRBJ1-5; D unresolved. This CDR3 region has 14 residues. CDR1 and CDR2 (germline): SEHNR, FQNEAQ (reference sequence). The CDR3 here is CSSSLSGSNQPQHF. The CDR3 region has the DNA TGTTCCAGCAGCTTATCAGGTAGCAATCAGCCCCAGCATTTT.

The V call is TRBV5-4, the J call TRBJ1-2; the D gene is possibly TRBD1 (6 bases). V was trimmed by 0 bases and J by 2 bases, leaving 8 bases between them. Looked up from germline, CDR1 is SGHNT and CDR2 is YYREEE (reference sequence). The CDR3 length is 14 residues. The CDR3, as DNA: TGTGCCAGCAGCTTGGTCGGACAGAACTATGGCTACACCTTC. Translating gives CASSLVGQNYGYTF.

The rearrangement links TRBV28 to TRBJ1-2, with D possibly being TRBD1 (5 bases). The germline V gene encodes CDR1 MDHEN and CDR2 SYDVKM. The CDR3 is 15 residues long. Trimming left V 2 bases short and J 6 bases short, with 16 bases between. The CDR3 nucleotides read TGTGCCAGCAGTTTACACGCCCAGGGTTGGGATGGCTACACCTTC. Translated: CASSLHAQGWDGYTF.

The chain employs TRBV18 and TRBJ2-7, with TRBD2 matching over 11 bases. V was pared by 3 bases and J by 1 base, with 8 bases of the junction left unmatched. Germline values: CDR1 KGHSH, CDR2 LQKENI. The CDR3 contains 17 residues. The CDR3 coding sequence is TGTGCCAGCTCACCTCCTCCGACTAGCGGGATTTCCTACGAGCAGTACTTC. Translated, it gives CASSPPPTSGISYEQYF.

This clone has a single count. The chain joins TRBV7-6 to TRBJ2-1; D is possibly TRBD1 (5 bases). The CDR3 runs 14 residues. V lost 5 bases and J 8 bases, leaving 16 bases between the germline ends. CDR1 is SGHVS, CDR2 FNYEAQ, per germline. The CDR3 region has the DNA TGTGCCAGCAGCCCAGTGGGGCCCCGGGATGAGCAGTTCTTC. Translating gives CASSPVGPRDEQFF.

The chain has TRBV28 and TRBJ2-1, with 8 bases aligning to TRBD2. The CDR3 runs 17 residues. Losses at the gene ends were 6 bases for V and 2 bases for J; bases not matched to a gene: 12. Germline V gene data show CDR1 as MDHEN and CDR2 as SYDVKM. CDR3 coding DNA: TGTGCCAGCAGAACCACTTCGGGGCGGGGGGCCTACAATGAGCAGTTCTTC. Translation: CASRTTSGRGAYNEQFF.

CDR3 nucleotide sequence: TGTGCCAGCAGTCCTGGGACAGGGAACCCCTACGAGCAGTACTTC. It specifies CASSPGTGNPYEQYF. The chain is built from TRBV28 and TRBJ2-7; 9 nucleotides line up with TRBD1. Germline CDR1 reads MDHEN; CDR2 reads SYDVKM. CDR3 length: 15 residues. Trimming removed 5 bases from V and 2 bases from J; junction bases left unmatched: 7.

The J gene is TRBJ2-7, the V gene TRBV28, with TRBD1 matching 11 bases. V was pared by 3 bases and J by 8 bases, with 9 bases of the junction left unmatched. Germline CDR1 and CDR2: MDHEN and SYDVKM. The CDR3 runs to 15 residues. The CDR3 coding sequence is TGTGCCAGCAGTTTTTCTCTCGGACAGGGGGCGAAGCAGTACTTC. Residues: CASSFSLGQGAKQYF. The whole variable domain, filled in from reference TRBV28 and TRBJ2-7, reads DVKVTQSSRYLVKRTGEKVFLECVQDMDHENMFWYRQDPGLGLRLIYFSYDVKMKEKGDIPEGYSVSREKKERFSLILESASTNQTSMYLCASSFSLGQGAKQYFGPGTRLTVT.

The V and J genes are TRBV4-1 and TRBJ1-4, with a possible D match to TRBD1 (5 bases). The germline CDR1 and CDR2 sequences are MGHRA and YSYEKL. V was cut by 1 base and J by 10 bases, with 13 bases left in between. The CDR3 contains 14 residues. In DNA form, the CDR3 reads TGCGCCAGCAGCCAAGCTCAGGGTTTCGGAAAACTGTTTTTT. Translation gives CASSQAQGFGKLFF.